Listed here are 26 T cell receptor beta chains from one sample, sequenced in a study of cytomegalovirus exposure and HLA in healthy donors (dated by TCRdb to about 2017). Library prep was done by the immunoSEQ multiplex PCR assay. A mixture of 60 forward primers for TCR Vbeta segments and 13 reverse primers for TCR Jbeta segments was used in the multiplex PCR. Imported from immuneACCESS, the table was reduced by TCRdb to in-frame sequences with V and J called. These copies leave out some clones; in studies compared against another copy, an unresolved V gene accounts for under half, and the cause of the remainder is not known. The sample data list fewer than 140,000 clones, and 60% to 80% of these were observed just once. Jointly, the top ten make up more than 2% of the sample. Sequenced sample: PBMCs. Every receptor here comes from a man in his forties in good health and CMV-seronegative.

The V and J genes are TRBV7-9 and TRBJ2-6, with a tentative D call TRBD2 (6 bases). V dropped 2 bases and J dropped 0 bases, with 11 bases sitting between them. Germline V gene lookup returns CDR1 SEHNR and CDR2 FQNEAQ (reference sequence). CDR3 length equals 17 residues. CDR3 nucleotides: TGTGCCAGCAGCTTAAGGCGGGGACTCTCTGGGGCCAACGTCCTGACTTTC. It translates to CASSLRRGLSGANVLTF.

Remarks on this clone: This sample includes further DNA sequences coding for the same CDR3. The gene calls are TRBV4-2 and TRBJ2-1; TRBD2 agrees at 11 bases. Germline V CDR1 and CDR2: LGHNA, YNFKEQ. This CDR3 has 15 residues. J was trimmed by 8 bases and V by 3 bases; bases with no gene match: 6. Written as DNA, the CDR3 is TGTGCCAGCAGCCAGCGCACTAGCGGGGGTGATGAGCAGTTCTTC. This sequence encodes CASSQRTSGGDEQFF.

The chain links TRBV12-1 to TRBJ2-5; the table's D call of TRBD2 was not tested on the DNA. TRBV12-1 counts as a pseudogene. The CDR3 extends over 16 amino acids. The CDR3 DNA reads as TGTGCCAGCAGCATGCTAGCGGGGGGAAAACAAGAGACCCAGTACTTC. As protein: CASSMLAGGKQETQYF.

The V and J genes are TRBV5-1 and TRBJ2-3; 8 nucleotides agree with TRBD1. This CDR3 comprises 15 residues. After removal of 2 bases from V and 4 bases from J, the junction contained 6 bases not matched to a gene. In germline, CDR1 is SGHRS, CDR2 YFSETQ. The CDR3 DNA reads as TGCGCCAGCAGCTTTACCGGGACAGGCCCAGATACGCAGTATTTT. Translating gives CASSFTGTGPDTQYF. Drawing the rest from reference TRBV5-1 and TRBJ2-3, the complete variable domain is KAGVTQTPRYLIKTRGQQVTLSCSPISGHRSVSWYQQTPGQGLQFLFEYFSETQRNKGNFPGRFSGRQFSNSRSEMNVSTLELGDSALYLCASSFTGTGPDTQYFGPGTRLTVL.

This chain links TRBV4-1 with TRBJ1-2; 10 positions match TRBD1. Germline assignment: CDR1 MGHRA and CDR2 YSYEKL. The CDR3 length is 18 residues. V gave up 0 bases and J gave up 6 bases; unmatched junction bases: 13. Here the CDR3 DNA reads TGCGCCAGCAGCCAAGACAAAACGGGACAGGGGCGATGGAATGGCTACACCTTC. It specifies CASSQDKTGQGRWNGYTF.

The chain recombines TRBV18 with TRBJ2-7, with TRBD2 matching over 8 bases. Germline assignment: CDR1 KGHSH and CDR2 LQKENI. Trimming took 3 bases from V and 3 from J; bases not matched to a gene: 7. The CDR3 length is 15 residues. CDR3 coding DNA: TGTGCCAGCTCACCGTCGGGGGGGGCCAACTACGAGCAGTACTTC. Its protein is CASSPSGGANYEQYF.

J is TRBJ1-6 and V is TRBV27; D is undetermined. Germline CDR1 reads MNHEY; CDR2 reads SMNVEV (reference sequence). The CDR3 consists of 21 residues. Trimming removed 4 bases at V and 0 bases at J, with 25 bases between. The CDR3 loop is CASSSSVFSRLENSYNSPLHF. CDR3 sequence (DNA): TGTGCCAGCAGTTCCTCAGTTTTCAGCCGCCTGGAGAACTCCTATAATTCACCCCTCCACTTT.

J is TRBJ2-7 and V is TRBV5-1; TRBD2 agrees at 12 bases. With V trimmed by 4 bases and J by 4 bases, 3 bases remained unmatched. CDR1 and CDR2 from the germline V gene are SGHRS and YFSETQ. The CDR3 sequence is 14 residues long. The CDR3 here is CASSATSGGYEQYF. CDR3 bases: TGCGCCAGCAGCGCGACTAGCGGGGGATACGAGCAGTACTTC.

This chain links TRBV5-1 with TRBJ2-5, with D possibly TRBD2 on 5 matching bases. Germline lookup yields CDR1 SGHRS and CDR2 YFSETQ. V lost 0 bases to trimming and J lost 2 bases, with 11 bases between them. The CDR3 runs to 15 residues. CDR3 sequence reads: CASSLGPLEQETQYF. The CDR3, as DNA: TGCGCCAGCAGCTTGGGACCACTAGAACAAGAGACCCAGTACTTC.

The gene calls are TRBV5-8 and TRBJ1-2; 10 bases are a match to TRBD1. Germline CDR1 is SGHTS and CDR2 is YDEGEE. V was pared by 4 bases and J by 5 bases, with 11 bases of the junction left unmatched. The CDR3 length is 16 residues. The chain's CDR3 is CASSPLPGQGQYGYTF. As DNA, the CDR3 is TGTGCCAGCAGCCCGCTCCCGGGACAGGGGCAGTATGGCTACACCTTC.

This clone has just a few counts. The chain couples TRBV7-6 to TRBJ2-2; D may be TRBD2 (6 bases). The germline CDR1 and CDR2 sequences are SGHVS and FNYEAQ. The V gene lost 5 bases and the J gene lost 9 bases, with 16 bases spanning the gap. The CDR3 covers 14 residues. The CDR3 protein is CASSPLSGVRELFF. The CDR3 bases are TGTGCCAGCAGCCCCCTATCGGGGGTGCGGGAGCTGTTTTTT.

This sequence joins TRBV5-6 and TRBJ1-1, with D tentatively TRBD1 (5 bases). Germline V gene lookup returns CDR1 SGHDT and CDR2 YYEEEE. CDR3 length: 12 residues. V lost 4 bases, J lost 6 bases, and 10 bases lay in between. CDR3 sequence: CASSNLGAEAFF. The CDR3 DNA is TGTGCCAGCAGCAACTTAGGGGCTGAAGCTTTCTTT.

The gene calls are TRBV29-1 and TRBJ2-4; TRBD1 aligns across 7 bases. V shed 5 bases and J 3 bases; nucleotides not matched to a gene: 4. The germline CDR1 and CDR2 sequences are SQVTM and ANQGSEA. The CDR3 length is 13 residues. CDR3 loop: CSVSRDSKNIQYF. The CDR3 DNA reads as TGCAGCGTTTCCCGGGACAGCAAAAACATTCAGTACTTC.

This clone has just a few counts. The V gene is TRBV5-1, the J gene TRBJ2-3; TRBD2 agrees at 8 bases. The J segment lost 0 bases and the V segment lost 6 bases, leaving 6 bases of the junction unmatched. This CDR3 spans 15 amino acids. Germline CDR1 is SGHRS and CDR2 is YFSETQ. The CDR3 protein is CASNPLAGSTDTQYF. The CDR3 DNA reads TGCGCCAGCAACCCATTAGCGGGGAGCACAGATACGCAGTATTTT. Full variable domain (remainder filled in from reference TRBV5-1 and TRBJ2-3): KAGVTQTPRYLIKTRGQQVTLSCSPISGHRSVSWYQQTPGQGLQFLFEYFSETQRNKGNFPGRFSGRQFSNSRSEMNVSTLELGDSALYLCASNPLAGSTDTQYFGPGTRLTVL.

The V gene is TRBV4-1, the J gene TRBJ2-5; maybe TRBD1 (6 bases). Germline V gives CDR1 MGHRA, CDR2 YSYEKL. Deletions cut 1 base from V and 5 bases from J, with 11 bases between. This CDR3 region has 14 residues. CDR3 sequence: CASSQVQGGETQYF. The CDR3 DNA sequence: TGCGCCAGCAGCCAAGTACAGGGTGGGGAGACCCAGTACTTC.

This rearrangement joins TRBV5-4 to TRBJ1-2, with D maybe TRBD1 (6 bases). V was cut by 4 bases and J by 2 bases, with 9 bases left in between. The CDR3 runs 13 residues. Germline V gives CDR1 SGHNT, CDR2 YYREEE (reference sequence). In nucleotides, the CDR3 is TGTGCCAGCAGCAACACAGGGAACTATGGCTACACCTTC. Translating it yields CASSNTGNYGYTF. The complete variable domain, with remaining parts taken from reference TRBV5-4 and TRBJ1-2, reads ETGVTQSPTHLIKTRGQQVTLRCSSQSGHNTVSWYQQALGQGPQFIFQYYREEENGRGNFPPRFSGLQFPNYSSELNVNALELDDSALYLCASSNTGNYGYTFGSGTRLTVV.

The chain carries TRBV10-2 and TRBJ2-1; 11 nucleotides agree with TRBD2. Germline CDR1 is WSHSY and CDR2 is SAAADI. J was trimmed by 4 bases and V by 5 bases; bases with no gene match: 13. The CDR3 contains 18 residues. CDR3 sequence: CASSSTSGGHQPYNEQFF. The CDR3 nucleotides are TGCGCCAGCAGTTCCACTAGCGGGGGCCACCAGCCATACAATGAGCAGTTCTTC.

The rearrangement uses TRBV18 and TRBJ2-4; a possible D gene is TRBD1 (5 bases). CDR1 is KGHSH and CDR2 is LQKENI in the germline V gene. V was clipped by 4 bases and J by 0 bases, with 13 bases between them. The CDR3 has 16 amino acids. The CDR3 DNA is TGTGCCAGCTCACTATTTGTGGGGCAAGCCAAAAACATTCAGTACTTC. It is translated as CASSLFVGQAKNIQYF.

The V call is TRBV6-5, the J call TRBJ1-2; tentative D call: TRBD1 (5 bases). Trimming cost V 2 bases and J 4 bases, with 11 bases left between them. CDR3 length: 14 residues. Germline-derived CDR1 and CDR2 are MNHEY and SVGAGI. The CDR3 spells CASSYHGRAYGYTF. As DNA, the CDR3 is TGTGCCAGCAGTTACCATGGCAGGGCCTATGGCTACACCTTC.

The CDR3: CASSPQGRVTDTQYF. CDR3 DNA: TGTGCCAGCAGTCCGCAGGGTAGAGTCACAGATACGCAGTATTTT. The chain joins TRBV6-6 to TRBJ2-3, with D possibly TRBD1 on 5 matching bases. Germline-derived CDR1 and CDR2 are MNHNY and SVGAGI (reference sequence). V was cut by 5 bases and J by 2 bases, with 14 bases left in between. This CDR3 region has 15 residues.

This chain joins TRBV9 and TRBJ1-5; 9 bases agree with TRBD1. With 3 bases clipped from V and 6 bases from J, the junction kept 10 bases outside the gene matches. Germline CDR1 reads SGDLS; CDR2 reads YYNGEE. This CDR3 contains 16 residues. The CDR3 coding sequence is TGTGCCAGCAGCGGGGGACAGGGAACGTTGGGTCAGCCCCAGCATTTT. It translates to CASSGGQGTLGQPQHF.

This clone was counted only a few times. The rearrangement uses TRBV6-1 and TRBJ1-2, with D maybe TRBD1 (6 bases). Trimming stripped 4 bases from V and 1 base from J, with 13 bases between. The germline gives CDR1 MNHNS, CDR2 SASEGT. This CDR3 is 15 amino acids long. CDR3 bases: TGTGCCAGCAGTGCTTACAGGGCCGATAACTATGGCTACACCTTC. Translation gives CASSAYRADNYGYTF.

The V and J genes are TRBV2 and TRBJ2-3, with 9 bases aligning to TRBD1. The CDR3 is 16 amino acids. The V and J ends lost 7 bases and 2 bases, in that order; junction bases with no gene match: 10. Germline V gene data show CDR1 as SNHLY and CDR2 as FYNNEI. CDR3 in DNA: TGTGCCAGCACCCGGTGGACAGGGGCGTTCACAGATACGCAGTATTTT. Its translation is CASTRWTGAFTDTQYF.

The chain recombines TRBV4-1 with TRBJ1-2, with D possibly TRBD1 on 6 matching bases. Per the germline V gene, CDR1 is MGHRA and CDR2 is YSYEKL. The V gene lost 0 bases and the J gene lost 1 base, with 12 bases spanning the gap. This CDR3 spans 16 amino acids. CDR3 in amino acids: CASSQDLRTDNYGYTF. CDR3 in DNA: TGCGCCAGCAGCCAAGATCTTAGGACAGATAACTATGGCTACACCTTC.

The J gene is TRBJ1-5, the V gene TRBV15; no clear D gene. Germline V lookup: CDR1 LNHNV, CDR2 YYDKDF (reference sequence). With 5 bases removed from V and 2 bases from J, the gap between germline ends came to 4 bases. This CDR3 has 12 residues. The CDR3 loop is CATSPGNQPQHF. DNA for the CDR3: TGTGCCACCAGCCCGGGCAATCAGCCCCAGCATTTT.

CDR3 protein: CASISTPGLAGHIQYF. The CDR3 coding sequence is TGTGCCAGCATCTCGACACCGGGACTAGCAGGCCACATTCAGTACTTC. This chain links TRBV28 with TRBJ2-4, with 9 bases identical to TRBD2. CDR1 is MDHEN, CDR2 SYDVKM, per germline. The trim removed 7 bases at V and 8 bases at J, leaving 15 bases unmatched. The CDR3 is made up of 16 amino acids.